This section outlines one TCR beta chain sequence together with its context. The antigen is unknown. The data were taken from a study of cytomegalovirus exposure and HLA in healthy donors. Donors had nominal health at sampling but likely had unrecorded immune exposures. PCR involved 60 Vbeta and 13 Jbeta primers. Assay used: immunoSEQ multiplex PCR; TCRdb lists only in-frame clones, some missing. The sample lists 90,000 to 110,000 clones; roughly 13% were seen once. Study results and caveats: A later analysis reportedly found fewer N-insertions in an Asian-associated ancestry cluster than the roughly 680-donor mean. It was likely that a cluster of highly shared sequence variants was a sequencing artifact. It was only CMV serostatus that was available as immune exposure information.

Trimming took 5 bases from V and 5 from J, leaving 10 bases between them. This CDR3 comprises 13 residues. Germline-derived CDR1 and CDR2 are SGHNT and YENEEA. The V call is TRBV11-3, the J call TRBJ2-1; D not resolved. Sequenced input: PBMCs. The source is a middle-aged man in good health and CMV-seropositive. The CDR3 bases are TGTGCCAGCAGCCCCTCAGAAGACAATGAGCAGTTCTTC. Protein product: CASSPSEDNEQFF. Variable domain in full (rest from reference TRBV11-3 and TRBJ2-1): EAGVVQSPRYKIIEKKQPVAFWCNPISGHNTLYWYLQNLGQGPELLIRYENEEAVDDSQLPKDRFSAERLKGVDSTLKIQPAELGDSAVYLCASSPSEDNEQFFGPGTRLTVL.